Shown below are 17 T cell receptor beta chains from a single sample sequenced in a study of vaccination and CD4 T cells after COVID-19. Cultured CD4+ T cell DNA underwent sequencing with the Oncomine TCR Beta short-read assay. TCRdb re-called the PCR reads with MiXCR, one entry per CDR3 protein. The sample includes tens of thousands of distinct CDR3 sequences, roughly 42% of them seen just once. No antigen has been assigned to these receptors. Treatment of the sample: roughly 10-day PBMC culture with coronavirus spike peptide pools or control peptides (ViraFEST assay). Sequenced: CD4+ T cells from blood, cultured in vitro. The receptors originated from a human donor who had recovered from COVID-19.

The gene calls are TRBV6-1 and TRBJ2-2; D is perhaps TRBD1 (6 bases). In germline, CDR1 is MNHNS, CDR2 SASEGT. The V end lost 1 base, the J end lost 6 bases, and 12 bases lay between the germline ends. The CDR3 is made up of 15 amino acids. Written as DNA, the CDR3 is TGTGCCAGCAGTGAAGGGTCAGGGGATCCCGGGGAGCTGTTTTTT. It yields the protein CASSEGSGDPGELFF.

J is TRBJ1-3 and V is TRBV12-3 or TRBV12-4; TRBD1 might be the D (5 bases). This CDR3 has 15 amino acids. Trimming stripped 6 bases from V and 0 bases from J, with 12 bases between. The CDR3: CASRNTGPSGNTIYF. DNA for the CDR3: TGTGCCAGCAGGAATACAGGCCCCTCTGGAAACACCATATATTTT.

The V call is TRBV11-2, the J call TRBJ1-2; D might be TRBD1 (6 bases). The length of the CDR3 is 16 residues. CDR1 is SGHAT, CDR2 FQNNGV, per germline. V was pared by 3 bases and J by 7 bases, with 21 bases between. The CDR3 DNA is TGTGCCAGCAGCTTTGGGGACTTATCGGGGGCGACTGGCTACACCTTC. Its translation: CASSFGDLSGATGYTF.

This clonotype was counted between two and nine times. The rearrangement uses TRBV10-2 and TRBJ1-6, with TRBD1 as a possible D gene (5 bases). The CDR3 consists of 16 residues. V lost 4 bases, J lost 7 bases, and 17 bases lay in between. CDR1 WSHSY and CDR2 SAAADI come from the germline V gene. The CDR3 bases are TGCGCCAGCAGTGGAACTGGGGACCGTCGAAATTCACCCCTCCACTTT. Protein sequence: CASSGTGDRRNSPLHF.

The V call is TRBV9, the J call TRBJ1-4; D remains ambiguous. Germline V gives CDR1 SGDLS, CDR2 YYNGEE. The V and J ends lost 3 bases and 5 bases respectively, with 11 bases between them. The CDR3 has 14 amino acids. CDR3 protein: CASSGVSANEKLFF. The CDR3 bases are TGTGCCAGCAGCGGAGTATCCGCAAATGAAAAACTGTTTTTT.

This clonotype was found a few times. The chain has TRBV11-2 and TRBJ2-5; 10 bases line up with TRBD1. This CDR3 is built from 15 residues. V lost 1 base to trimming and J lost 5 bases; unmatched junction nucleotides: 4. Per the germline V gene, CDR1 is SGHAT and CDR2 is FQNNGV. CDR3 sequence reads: CASSLGGTGAETQYF. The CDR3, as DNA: TGTGCCAGCAGCTTAGGGGGGACAGGGGCCGAGACCCAGTACTTC.

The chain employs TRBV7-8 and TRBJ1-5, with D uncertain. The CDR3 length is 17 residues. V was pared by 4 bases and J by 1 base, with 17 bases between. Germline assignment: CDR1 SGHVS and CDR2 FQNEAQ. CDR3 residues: CASSSALAQKSNQPQHF. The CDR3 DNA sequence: TGTGCCAGCAGCTCAGCTTTGGCCCAGAAAAGCAATCAGCCCCAGCATTTT.

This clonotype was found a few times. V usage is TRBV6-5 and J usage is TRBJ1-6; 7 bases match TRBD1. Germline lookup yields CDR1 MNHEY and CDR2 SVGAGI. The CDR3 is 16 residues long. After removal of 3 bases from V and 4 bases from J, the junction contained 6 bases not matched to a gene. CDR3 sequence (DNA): TGTGCCAGCAGTTATTCACAGGGGCGGTATAATTCACCCCTCCACTTT. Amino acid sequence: CASSYSQGRYNSPLHF.

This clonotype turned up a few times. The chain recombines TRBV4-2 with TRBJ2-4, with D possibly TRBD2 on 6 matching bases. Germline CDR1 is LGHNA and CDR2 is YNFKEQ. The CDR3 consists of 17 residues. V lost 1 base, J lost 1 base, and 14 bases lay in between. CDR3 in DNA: TGTGCCAGCAGCCAAGGGGTTGGGGGGTCGGCCAAAAACATTCAGTACTTC. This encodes CASSQGVGGSAKNIQYF.

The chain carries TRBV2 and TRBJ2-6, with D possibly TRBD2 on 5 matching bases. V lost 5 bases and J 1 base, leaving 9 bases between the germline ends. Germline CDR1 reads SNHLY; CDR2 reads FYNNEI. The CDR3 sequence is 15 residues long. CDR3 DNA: TGTGCCAGCAGTCAACTAGGGTCTGGGGCCAACGTCCTGACTTTC. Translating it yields CASSQLGSGANVLTF. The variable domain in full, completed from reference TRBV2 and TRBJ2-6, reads EPEVTQTPSHQVTQMGQEVILRCVPISNHLYFYWYRQILGQKVEFLVSFYNNEISEKSEIFDDQFSVERPDGSNFTLKIRSTKLEDSAMYFCASSQLGSGANVLTFGAGSRLTVL.

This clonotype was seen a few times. CDR3 loop: CASSPRGRGGNSPLHF. Here the CDR3 DNA reads TGTGCCAGCAGTCCCAGGGGGCGCGGGGGCAATTCACCCCTCCACTTT. The chain links TRBV6-1 to TRBJ1-6; 8 bases are shared with TRBD1. This CDR3 is built from 16 residues. CDR1 is MNHNS, CDR2 SASEGT, per germline. J gave up 7 bases and V 5 bases, and 10 bases lay outside the gene matches.

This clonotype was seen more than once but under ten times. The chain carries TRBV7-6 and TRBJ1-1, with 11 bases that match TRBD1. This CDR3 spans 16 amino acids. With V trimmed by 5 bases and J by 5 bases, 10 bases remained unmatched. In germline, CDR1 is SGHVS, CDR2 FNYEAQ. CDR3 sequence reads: CASSPTLGQGGTEAFF. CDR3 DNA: TGTGCCAGCAGCCCTACCCTGGGACAGGGGGGTACTGAAGCTTTCTTT.

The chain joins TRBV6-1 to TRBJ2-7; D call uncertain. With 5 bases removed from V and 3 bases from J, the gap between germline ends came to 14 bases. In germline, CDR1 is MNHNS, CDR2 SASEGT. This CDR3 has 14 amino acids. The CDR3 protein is CASSLHVGSYEQYF. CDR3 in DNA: TGTGCCAGCAGTCTCCACGTCGGCAGCTACGAGCAGTACTTC.

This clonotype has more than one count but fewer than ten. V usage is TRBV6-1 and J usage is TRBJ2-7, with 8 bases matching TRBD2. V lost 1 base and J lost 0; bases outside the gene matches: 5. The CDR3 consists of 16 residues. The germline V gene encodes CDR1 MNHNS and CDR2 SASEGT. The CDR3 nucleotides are TGTGCCAGCAGTGAAGTATTAGCGGGACTCTCCTACGAGCAGTACTTC. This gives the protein CASSEVLAGLSYEQYF.

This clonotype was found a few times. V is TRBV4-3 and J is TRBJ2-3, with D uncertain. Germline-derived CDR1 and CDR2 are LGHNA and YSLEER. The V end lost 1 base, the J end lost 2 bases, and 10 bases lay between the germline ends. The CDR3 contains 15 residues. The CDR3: CASSQGPRDTDTQYF. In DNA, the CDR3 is TGCGCCAGCAGCCAAGGACCGCGCGACACAGATACGCAGTATTTT.

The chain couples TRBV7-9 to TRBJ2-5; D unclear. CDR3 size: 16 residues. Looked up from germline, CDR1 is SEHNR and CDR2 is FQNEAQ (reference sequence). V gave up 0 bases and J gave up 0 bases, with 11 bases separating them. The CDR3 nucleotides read TGTGCCAGCAGCTTAGCACCCCCGGAGTACCAAGAGACCCAGTACTTC. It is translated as CASSLAPPEYQETQYF.

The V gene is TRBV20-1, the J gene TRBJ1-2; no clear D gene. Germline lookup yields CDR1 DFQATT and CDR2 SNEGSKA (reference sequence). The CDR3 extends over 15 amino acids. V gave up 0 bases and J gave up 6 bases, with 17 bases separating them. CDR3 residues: CSARDSARLIHGYTF. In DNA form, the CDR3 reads TGCAGTGCTAGAGATAGTGCCAGGCTAATACATGGCTACACCTTC.